Sequencing of this T cell receptor (beta chain) was carried out in a study of blood T cell repertoires in COVID-19. Whole-study context: Samples of COVID-19 (acute and convalescent) were obtained from the United States, Italy and Spain. T cells, B-cell-depleted T cells, or PBMCs provided the cDNA or gDNA that served as material.

How the authors handled the data: Using reference gene primer amplification, nucleated cell counts were estimated. TCRdb keeps only in-frame clones here, not all; method: immunoSEQ multiplex PCR. V and J calls and clone size follow that table, whereas D and trimming were derived from the DNA. The sample includes approximately 230,000 clones, about 86% seen only once; the top ten take roughly 9.8%. This clone was seen only once. CDR1 is SGHRS, CDR2 YFSETQ, per germline. The CDR3 is 14 residues long. V was pared by 0 bases and J by 3 bases, with 3 bases of the junction left unmatched. This sequence was found in a man at least 80 years old with acute or convalescent COVID-19. The V and J genes are TRBV5-1 and TRBJ2-7; 7 bases are a match to TRBD1. Specimen: peripheral blood. This CDR3 is CASSLAGQSYEQYF. In DNA, the CDR3 is TGCGCCAGCAGCTTGGCGGGACAGAGCTACGAGCAGTACTTC.